These 5 T cell receptor beta chains originate from one sample sequenced in a study of a mutant IDH1 vaccine in newly diagnosed glioma. Antigen specificity for these receptors is unknown. Time point in this sample: week 35, safety follow-up. Vaccination used 300 ug of mutant IDH1 20-mer peptide per dose, with topical imiquimod. Assay used: immunoSEQ multiplex PCR; TCRdb lists only in-frame clones, some missing. The sample holds 60,000 or so clones, around four fifths seen once. The sequenced sample was PBMCs, obtained from a glioma patient whose treatment included an IDH1 peptide vaccine. The receptors here all came from a man aged 25-45 years with glioma.

The V and J genes are TRBV6-6 and TRBJ1-5; no clear D. Germline-derived CDR1 and CDR2 are MNHNY and SVGAGI (reference sequence). This CDR3 spans 12 amino acids. V was clipped by 6 bases and J by 1 base, with 4 bases between them. CDR3 sequence reads: CASSPSNQPQHF. As DNA, the CDR3 is TGTGCCAGCAGCCCCAGCAATCAGCCCCAGCATTTT.

The chain uses TRBV18 and TRBJ2-7; 7 nucleotides line up with TRBD1. The V and J ends lost 5 bases and 6 bases, in that order; junction bases with no gene match: 10. The CDR3 length is 14 residues. Germline V gene data show CDR1 as KGHSH and CDR2 as LQKENI. CDR3 nucleotide sequence: TGTGCCAGCTCATCGACAGGGAACGAGGGCGAGCAGTACTTC. Its protein product is CASSSTGNEGEQYF.

This clone was detected only once. The chain combines TRBV10-3 with TRBJ2-7, with D maybe TRBD1 (5 bases). With 2 bases removed from V and 3 bases from J, the gap between germline ends came to 8 bases. Germline CDR1 ENHRY, CDR2 SYGVKD. This CDR3 has 13 amino acids. The CDR3 reads CAISEQGYYEQYF. As DNA, the CDR3 is TGTGCCATCAGTGAGCAGGGATACTACGAGCAGTACTTC.

V gene TRBV27 combines with J gene TRBJ1-6; D may be TRBD1 (5 bases). Trimming shortened V by 3 bases and J by 6 bases, and 12 bases separated the two germline ends. This CDR3 region has 15 residues. Germline V gene lookup returns CDR1 MNHEY and CDR2 SMNVEV (reference sequence). The CDR3 is CASSFSGQGNSPLHF. The CDR3, as DNA: TGTGCCAGCAGTTTCTCCGGGCAGGGTAATTCACCCCTCCACTTT.

The gene calls are TRBV29-1 and TRBJ1-2; no firm D call. Trimming pared 3 bases from V and 7 bases from J, leaving 12 bases between. This CDR3 has 12 residues. Germline V gene lookup returns CDR1 SQVTM and CDR2 ANQGSEA. For the CDR3, the DNA is TGCAGCGTTGATCCCCTGGATAGTGGCTACACCTTC. Translating gives CSVDPLDSGYTF.